The rows below give T cell receptor beta chains drawn from one sample of a study of T cell repertoires in cytomegalovirus infection. TCRdb passed the reads through MiXCR, listing each CDR3 protein once. This sample has under 350,000 distinct CDR3 sequences, with around 10% found just once. Sequencing was carried out using PBMCs. The receptors stem from a human donor in good health (CMV status not recorded). Some clones in this sample may be carry-over from other donors' samples. The CDR3 runs from the conserved cysteine through the conserved F or W. D genes are given only for firm matches. Size values are once, few and many counts, or a class for expanded clones, and some rows have none.

>few|TRBJ2-7|TRBV27|-
TGTGCCAGCAACCCGTACTCCTACGAGCAGTACTTC
CASNPYSYEQYF
>few|TRBJ2-3|TRBV18|-
TGTGCCAGCTCACCATGGGAACAGGGTACAGATACGCAGTATTTT
CASSPWEQGTDTQYF
>many|TRBJ2-4|TRBV7-2|-
TGTGCCAGCATCCCCTCTGGCGGGAAGGTCATTCAGTACTTC
CASIPSGGKVIQYF
>many|TRBJ2-5|TRBV6-2/TRBV6-3|-
TGTGCCAGCAGTTACTGGGAGGGGGAAGAGACCCAGTACTTC
CASSYWEGEETQYF
>many|TRBJ1-1|TRBV12-3/TRBV12-4|-
TGTGCCAGCAGTTTAGCGATAGGGACTGAAGCTTTCTTT
CASSLAIGTEAFF
>few|TRBJ2-6|TRBV2|-
TGTGCCAGCTCCAGTGCCAACTCCCGATCTGGGGCCAACGTCCTGACTTTC
CASSSANSRSGANVLTF
>many|TRBJ2-7|TRBV7-2|-
TGTGCCAGCACCGTGACACCGTGGGTCTACGAGCAGTACTTC
CASTVTPWVYEQYF
>many|TRBJ2-2|TRBV6-1|-
TGTGCCAGCAGTTTAGTCGGGCATCCAGCCACCGGGGAGCTGTTTTTT
CASSLVGHPATGELFF
>many|TRBJ2-4|TRBV28|TRBD1
TGTGCCAGCAGCCTTTACAGGGGGAACAGAAACATTCAGTACTTC
CASSLYRGNRNIQYF
>many|TRBJ1-2|TRBV11-1|TRBD1
TGTGCCAGCAGCCCCGGGACAGGGGTCTATGGCTACACCTTC
CASSPGTGVYGYTF
>many|TRBJ1-5|TRBV5-4|-
TGTGCCAGCAGCTTGTGGGGAAACCAGCCCCAGCATTTT
CASSLWGNQPQHF
>few|TRBJ2-5|TRBV20-1|-
TGCAGTGCTAGAGAAGCAGTCTCCCAAGAGACCCAGTACTTC
CSAREAVSQETQYF
>-|TRBJ2-3|TRBV4-3|-
TGCGCCAGCAGCCAAGGAGGGGACGCAGATACGCAGTATTTT
CASSQGGDADTQYF
>many|TRBJ1-2|TRBV6-6|TRBD1
TGTGCCAGCAGACTCTGGGACAGCCTGGACTATGGCTACACCTTC
CASRLWDSLDYGYTF
>few|TRBJ1-2|TRBV28|TRBD1
TGTGCCAGCTTTCTAACCTCCGGGACAGGCAGTGGCTACACCTTC
CASFLTSGTGSGYTF
>many|TRBJ1-5|TRBV28|TRBD1
TGTGCCAGCAGTTCCTCGGGACAGGCCAAAGTTAGCAATCAGCCCCAGCATTTT
CASSSSGQAKVSNQPQHF
>many|TRBJ2-1|TRBV20-1|-
TGCAGTGCTGGGCCGAGAAGCTCCTACAATGAGCAGTTCTTC
CSAGPRSSYNEQFF
>many|TRBJ2-7|TRBV5-4|TRBD1
TGTGCCAGCAGCGGGGGACAGGGGATCTCCTACGAGCAGTACTTC
CASSGGQGISYEQYF
>many|TRBJ2-1|TRBV11-2|-
TGTGCCAGCAGCGAGGCCCCGGGGGCCGAACAGTTCTTC
CASSEAPGAEQFF
>many|TRBJ2-1|TRBV20-1|TRBD2
TGCAGTGCTAGAGATTGGAGCGGGGGGTCCAGAAATGAGCAGTTCTTC
CSARDWSGGSRNEQFF
>many|TRBJ2-1|TRBV19|TRBD2
TGTGCCAGTAGAGACGGGACTAGCGGTGCGGTATTTGAGCAGTTCTTC
CASRDGTSGAVFEQFF
>-|TRBJ2-7|TRBV19|TRBD2
TGTGCCAGTAGTCCGGGACTAGTAGGCGAGCAGTACTTC
CASSPGLVGEQYF
>-|TRBJ2-3|TRBV28|TRBD2
TGTGCCACCAGTTTGGTAGCGGGGGGATATACGCAGTATTTT
CATSLVAGGYTQYF
>many|TRBJ2-3|TRBV7-6|-
TGTGCCAGCAGCCTCGCAAGGGGTGCCAGCACAGATACGCAGTATTTT
CASSLARGASTDTQYF
>few|TRBJ2-1|TRBV19|-
TGTGCCAGTACGGCTAGCGTCTACAATGAGCAGTTCTTC
CASTASVYNEQFF
>-|TRBJ2-5|TRBV15|TRBD1
TGTGCCACCAGCAGCCCCGGGACAGGGGACGGGGAGACCCAGTACTTC
CATSSPGTGDGETQYF
>many|TRBJ1-2|TRBV27|TRBD1
TGTGCCAGCAGTTTCTTACAGGGGATCTCTAACTATGGCTACACCTTC
CASSFLQGISNYGYTF
>many|TRBJ2-7|TRBV5-6|-
TGTGCCAGCAGCTTGGGATGGGGCGAGCAGTACTTC
CASSLGWGEQYF
>many|TRBJ2-3|TRBV20-1|TRBD1
TGCAGTGCTAGAGATCACAGGGGTAGGACAGATACGCAGTATTTT
CSARDHRGRTDTQYF
>-|TRBJ2-1|TRBV5-6|-
TGTGCCAGCAGCGGACGCCGGGGCCCCAATGAGCAGTTCTTC
CASSGRRGPNEQFF
>-|TRBJ2-3|TRBV6-6|-
TGTGCCAGCAGTTACGCCACAGATACGCAGTATTTT
CASSYATDTQYF
>many|TRBJ1-6|TRBV2|-
TGTGCCAGCACCAGGCCCTATAATTCACCCCTCCACTTT
CASTRPYNSPLHF
>many|TRBJ1-2|TRBV6-1|-
TGTGCCAGCAGTCCTGGGCAGGGGAGGTCCCGGGGCTATGGCTACACCTTC
CASSPGQGRSRGYGYTF
>many|TRBJ2-5|TRBV28|-
TGTGCCAGCATTGAAGGGGCCCTCGGGACCCAGTACTTC
CASIEGALGTQYF